This T cell receptor (beta chain) was identified during a study of blood T cell repertoires in COVID-19. For the study at large: Sample material is recorded as cDNA or gDNA derived from T cells, B-cell-depleted T cells, or PBMCs.

Per germline, CDR1 LNHDA and CDR2 SQIVND (reference sequence). Trimming cost V 4 bases and J 5 bases; bases outside gene matches: 4. The CDR3 runs to 13 residues. Sequencing was performed with immunoSEQ multiplex PCR; in TCRdb, only in-frame clones are kept and a portion is missing. This sample has about 110,000 clones, with 65% to 90% found just once. The material sequenced was peripheral blood. This chain links TRBV19 with TRBJ2-7, with 8 bases aligning to TRBD2. The TCR sequence derives from a woman of 80 years or more with active or convalescent COVID-19. CDR3 loop: CASSRLAYNEQYF. The CDR3 nucleotides are TGTGCCAGTAGTAGACTAGCGTACAACGAGCAGTACTTC.